Listed below are T cell receptor beta chains from one sample, sequenced in a study of blood T cell repertoires in COVID-19. Measured with immunoSEQ multiplex PCR; TCRdb has only the in-frame clones, and not every one. This table has around 230,000 clones, approximately 86% appearing once. The sequencing sample was made of peripheral blood. The receptor source for this set is a man aged 40-49 years with acute or convalescent COVID-19. CDR3s include the opening cysteine and the closing phenylalanine or tryptophan. The D gene is left open where the match is weak. Clone size is given for some rows only: seen once, a few or many times, or a class if the clone is expanded.

clone_size: NA; d_call: NA; v_call: TRBV7-9; j_call: TRBJ2-5; cdr3_aa: CASSLVAGDRETQYF; cdr3_nt: TGTGCCAGCAGCTTAGTGGCAGGGGATAGGGAGACCCAGTACTTC
clone_size: NA; d_call: TRBD2; v_call: TRBV5-1; j_call: TRBJ2-3; cdr3_aa: CASSFGLAGGLADTQYF; cdr3_nt: TGCGCCAGCAGCTTTGGACTAGCGGGAGGGCTAGCAGATACGCAGTATTTT
clone_size: NA; d_call: TRBD1; v_call: TRBV27; j_call: TRBJ2-1; cdr3_aa: CASSLDRVGGNEQFF; cdr3_nt: TGTGCCAGCAGTTTGGACAGGGTAGGAGGGAATGAGCAGTTCTTC
clone_size: NA; d_call: NA; v_call: TRBV5-1; j_call: TRBJ1-6; cdr3_aa: CASSAGRSNSPLHF; cdr3_nt: TGCGCCAGCAGCGCGGGACGGAGCAATTCACCCCTCCACTTT
clone_size: NA; d_call: TRBD2; v_call: TRBV18; j_call: TRBJ2-7; cdr3_aa: CASSPIVAGGLEQYF; cdr3_nt: TGTGCCAGCTCACCGATAGTAGCGGGAGGGCTGGAGCAGTACTTC
clone_size: NA; d_call: NA; v_call: TRBV6-5; j_call: TRBJ1-2; cdr3_aa: CASSYVGTRVNYGYTF; cdr3_nt: TGTGCCAGCAGTTACGTCGGGACAAGGGTTAACTATGGCTACACCTTC
clone_size: NA; d_call: NA; v_call: TRBV5-1; j_call: TRBJ2-5; cdr3_aa: CASRRDSTGSGETQYF; cdr3_nt: TGCGCCAGCAGGCGGGACTCGACAGGGAGTGGAGAGACCCAGTACTTC
clone_size: NA; d_call: TRBD1; v_call: TRBV19; j_call: TRBJ1-5; cdr3_aa: CASSEGPTGGRRPQHF; cdr3_nt: TGTGCCAGTAGTGAGGGCCCGACAGGGGGAAGACGGCCCCAGCATTTT
clone_size: NA; d_call: NA; v_call: TRBV2; j_call: TRBJ1-1; cdr3_aa: CASSALPPRAVNTEAFF; cdr3_nt: TGTGCCAGCTCAGCCCTTCCCCCGAGGGCGGTAAACACTGAAGCTTTCTTT
clone_size: NA; d_call: NA; v_call: TRBV6-5; j_call: TRBJ1-1; cdr3_aa: CASSLRGGEAFF; cdr3_nt: TGTGCCAGCAGCTTACGGGGGGGTGAAGCTTTCTTT
clone_size: NA; d_call: NA; v_call: TRBV19; j_call: TRBJ2-7; cdr3_aa: CASSIGPATYEQYF; cdr3_nt: TGTGCCAGTAGTATAGGCCCAGCGACCTACGAGCAGTACTTC
clone_size: NA; d_call: NA; v_call: TRBV19; j_call: TRBJ1-2; cdr3_aa: CASSLQGGYGYTF; cdr3_nt: TGTGCCAGTAGTCTACAGGGCGGCTATGGCTACACCTTC
clone_size: NA; d_call: NA; v_call: TRBV19; j_call: TRBJ1-5; cdr3_aa: CASSPGAHSNQPQHF; cdr3_nt: TGTGCCAGTAGTCCAGGGGCACATAGCAATCAGCCCCAGCATTTT
clone_size: NA; d_call: NA; v_call: TRBV7-8; j_call: TRBJ1-1; cdr3_aa: CASSSERVTNFGKAFF; cdr3_nt: TGTGCCAGCAGCTCCGAGAGGGTTACGAATTTTGGGAAAGCTTTCTTT
clone_size: NA; d_call: NA; v_call: TRBV7-2; j_call: TRBJ2-7; cdr3_aa: CASSSYGWHEQYF; cdr3_nt: TGTGCCAGCAGCTCTTACGGGTGGCACGAGCAGTACTTC
clone_size: once; d_call: TRBD2; v_call: TRBV14; j_call: TRBJ2-7; cdr3_aa: CASSQATSGRVESSYEQYF; cdr3_nt: TGTGCCAGCAGCCAAGCTACTAGCGGGAGGGTAGAGTCCTCCTACGAGCAGTACTTC
clone_size: NA; d_call: NA; v_call: TRBV2; j_call: TRBJ2-3; cdr3_aa: CASRHETGGVDTQYF; cdr3_nt: TGTGCCAGCAGACACGAGACCGGAGGGGTAGATACGCAGTATTTT
clone_size: NA; d_call: NA; v_call: TRBV4-3; j_call: TRBJ2-1; cdr3_aa: CASSLRGRAGGLFF; cdr3_nt: TGCGCCAGCAGCCTCAGAGGAAGGGCCGGAGGACTGTTCTTC
clone_size: NA; d_call: NA; v_call: TRBV27; j_call: TRBJ2-4; cdr3_aa: CASSLTRTEGKNIQYF; cdr3_nt: TGTGCCAGCAGTTTAACCCGGACAGAAGGGAAAAACATTCAGTACTTC
clone_size: NA; d_call: NA; v_call: TRBV5-6; j_call: TRBJ2-2; cdr3_aa: CASALNTGELFF; cdr3_nt: TGTGCCAGCGCCCTAAACACCGGGGAGCTGTTTTTT
clone_size: NA; d_call: NA; v_call: TRBV4-1; j_call: TRBJ2-7; cdr3_aa: CASSQGGDASYEQYF; cdr3_nt: TGCGCCAGCAGCCAAGGCGGTGACGCGTCCTACGAGCAGTACTTC
clone_size: many; d_call: NA; v_call: TRBV7-9; j_call: TRBJ2-7; cdr3_aa: CASSVQVSYEQYF; cdr3_nt: TGTGCCAGCAGCGTTCAGGTGTCCTACGAGCAGTACTTC
clone_size: NA; d_call: NA; v_call: TRBV27; j_call: TRBJ2-3; cdr3_aa: CASSFVSADTQYF; cdr3_nt: TGTGCCAGCAGTTTTGTGAGCGCTGATACGCAGTATTTT
clone_size: NA; d_call: NA; v_call: TRBV6-2/TRBV6-3; j_call: TRBJ1-4; cdr3_aa: CASSSADRPGEKLFF; cdr3_nt: TGTGCCAGCAGTTCCGCCGACAGGCCTGGGGAAAAACTGTTTTTT
clone_size: NA; d_call: NA; v_call: TRBV2; j_call: TRBJ1-2; cdr3_aa: CASSEDGPIRDTF; cdr3_nt: TGTGCCAGCAGTGAAGATGGGCCTATAAGAGACACCTTC
clone_size: NA; d_call: NA; v_call: TRBV28; j_call: TRBJ1-1; cdr3_aa: CASSFPTYTNTEAFF; cdr3_nt: TGTGCCAGCAGTTTTCCGACATATACGAACACTGAAGCTTTCTTT
clone_size: NA; d_call: NA; v_call: TRBV4-2; j_call: TRBJ2-7; cdr3_aa: CASSQDPPYDSYEQYF; cdr3_nt: TGTGCCAGCAGCCAAGATCCCCCCTACGACTCCTACGAGCAGTACTTC
clone_size: few; d_call: NA; v_call: TRBV7-6; j_call: TRBJ2-5; cdr3_aa: CASSRSGTQETQYF; cdr3_nt: TGTGCCAGCAGCCGATCAGGGACTCAAGAGACCCAGTACTTC
clone_size: NA; d_call: TRBD1; v_call: TRBV24-1; j_call: TRBJ2-1; cdr3_aa: CATSERTGELSYNEQFF; cdr3_nt: TGTGCCACCAGTGAACGGACAGGGGAGCTCTCCTACAATGAGCAGTTCTTC
clone_size: NA; d_call: NA; v_call: TRBV5-6; j_call: TRBJ2-2; cdr3_aa: CASSLRGGELFF; cdr3_nt: TGTGCCAGCAGCTTGAGAGGCGGGGAGCTGTTTTTT
clone_size: NA; d_call: TRBD2; v_call: TRBV27; j_call: TRBJ2-3; cdr3_aa: CASSLSISGDTQYF; cdr3_nt: TGTGCCAGCAGTTTATCGATTAGCGGGGATACGCAGTATTTT
clone_size: few; d_call: NA; v_call: TRBV11-3; j_call: TRBJ2-2; cdr3_aa: CASSHFPGTGELFF; cdr3_nt: TGTGCCAGCAGCCACTTTCCCGGCACCGGGGAGCTGTTTTTT
clone_size: NA; d_call: TRBD2; v_call: TRBV6-2/TRBV6-3; j_call: TRBJ2-5; cdr3_aa: CASSYPPLAEETQYF; cdr3_nt: TGTGCCAGCAGTTACCCCCCCCTAGCGGAAGAGACCCAGTACTTC
clone_size: few; d_call: TRBD2; v_call: TRBV10-2; j_call: TRBJ2-2; cdr3_aa: CASSTGLAAGELFF; cdr3_nt: TGCGCCAGCAGTACGGGACTAGCGGCCGGGGAGCTGTTTTTT
clone_size: NA; d_call: TRBD1; v_call: TRBV5-4; j_call: TRBJ2-7; cdr3_aa: CASSLEGAHEQYF; cdr3_nt: TGTGCCAGCAGCTTGGAGGGGGCCCACGAGCAGTACTTC
clone_size: NA; d_call: NA; v_call: TRBV5-4; j_call: TRBJ1-6; cdr3_aa: CASSLKTGGVSPLHF; cdr3_nt: TGTGCCAGCAGCTTGAAGACAGGTGGGGTGTCACCCCTCCACTTT
clone_size: NA; d_call: NA; v_call: TRBV14; j_call: TRBJ1-4; cdr3_aa: CASSQEDTYNEKLFF; cdr3_nt: TGTGCCAGCAGCCAAGAGGACACTTATAATGAAAAACTGTTTTTT
clone_size: NA; d_call: TRBD1; v_call: TRBV30; j_call: TRBJ1-2; cdr3_aa: CAWSVRSRGLF; cdr3_nt: TGTGCCTGGAGTGTACGGAGTAGGGGGCTCTTC
clone_size: NA; d_call: NA; v_call: TRBV11-2; j_call: TRBJ1-2; cdr3_aa: CASSFPDTLGGYTF; cdr3_nt: TGTGCCAGCAGCTTCCCGGACACCCTCGGGGGCTACACCTTC